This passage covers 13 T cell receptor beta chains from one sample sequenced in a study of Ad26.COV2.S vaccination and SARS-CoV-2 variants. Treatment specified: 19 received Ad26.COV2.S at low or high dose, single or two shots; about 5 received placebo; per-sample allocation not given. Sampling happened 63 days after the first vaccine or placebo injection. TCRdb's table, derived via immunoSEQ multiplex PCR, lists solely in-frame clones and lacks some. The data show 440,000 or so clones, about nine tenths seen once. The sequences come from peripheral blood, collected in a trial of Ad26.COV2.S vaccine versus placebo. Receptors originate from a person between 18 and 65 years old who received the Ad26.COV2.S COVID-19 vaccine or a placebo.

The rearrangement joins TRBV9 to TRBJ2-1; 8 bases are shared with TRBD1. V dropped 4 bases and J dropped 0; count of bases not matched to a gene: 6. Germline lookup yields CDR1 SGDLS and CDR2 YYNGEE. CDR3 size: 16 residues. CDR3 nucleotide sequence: TGTGCCAGCAGCCCGAGACAGGGGAGCTCCTACAATGAGCAGTTCTTC. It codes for CASSPRQGSSYNEQFF.

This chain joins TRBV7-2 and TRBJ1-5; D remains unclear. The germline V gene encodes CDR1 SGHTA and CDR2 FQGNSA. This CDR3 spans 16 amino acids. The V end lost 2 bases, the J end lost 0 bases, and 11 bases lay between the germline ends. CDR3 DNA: TGTGCCAGCAGCTTAAGTTGGCAGTTTAGCAATCAGCCCCAGCATTTT. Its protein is CASSLSWQFSNQPQHF.

The CDR3 sequence: CASSLSAEAFF. As DNA, the CDR3 is TGTGCCAGCAGCTTAAGTGCTGAAGCTTTCTTT. V and J are TRBV7-2 and TRBJ1-1; D gene unclear. There are 11 residues in the CDR3. V gave up 2 bases and J gave up 6 bases, with 4 bases separating them. Germline V gene lookup returns CDR1 SGHTA and CDR2 FQGNSA.

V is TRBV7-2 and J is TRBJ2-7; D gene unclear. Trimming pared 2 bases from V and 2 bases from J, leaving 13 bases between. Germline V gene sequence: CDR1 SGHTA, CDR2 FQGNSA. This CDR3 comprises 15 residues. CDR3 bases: TGTGCCAGCAGCTTACTTAGGGCCGTCCCCTACGAGCAGTACTTC. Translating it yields CASSLLRAVPYEQYF.

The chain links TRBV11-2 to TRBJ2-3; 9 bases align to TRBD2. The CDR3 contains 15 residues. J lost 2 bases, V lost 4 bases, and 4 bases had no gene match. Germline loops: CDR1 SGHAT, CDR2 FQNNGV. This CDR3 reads CASSSGLAFTDTQYF. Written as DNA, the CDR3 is TGTGCCAGCAGCTCCGGACTAGCGTTCACAGATACGCAGTATTTT.

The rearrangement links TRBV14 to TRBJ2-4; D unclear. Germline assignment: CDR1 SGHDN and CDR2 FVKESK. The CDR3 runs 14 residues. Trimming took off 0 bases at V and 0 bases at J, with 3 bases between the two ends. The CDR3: CASSQDLAKNIQYF. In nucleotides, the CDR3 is TGTGCCAGCAGCCAAGATCTAGCCAAAAACATTCAGTACTTC.

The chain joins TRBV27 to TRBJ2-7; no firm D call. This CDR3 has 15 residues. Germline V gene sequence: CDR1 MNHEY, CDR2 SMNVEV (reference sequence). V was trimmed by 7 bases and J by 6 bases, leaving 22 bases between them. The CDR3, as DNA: TGTGCCAGCACCCCTCCCCAAGGGTGGAGCTGCGAGCAGTACTTC. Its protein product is CASTPPQGWSCEQYF.

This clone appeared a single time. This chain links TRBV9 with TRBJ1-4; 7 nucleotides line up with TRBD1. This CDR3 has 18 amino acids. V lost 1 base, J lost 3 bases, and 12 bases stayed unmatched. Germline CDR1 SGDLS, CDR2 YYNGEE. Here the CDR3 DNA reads TGTGCCAGCAGCGTATCTCCAGGAAGGACAGGACCTAATGAAAAACTGTTTTTT. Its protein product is CASSVSPGRTGPNEKLFF.

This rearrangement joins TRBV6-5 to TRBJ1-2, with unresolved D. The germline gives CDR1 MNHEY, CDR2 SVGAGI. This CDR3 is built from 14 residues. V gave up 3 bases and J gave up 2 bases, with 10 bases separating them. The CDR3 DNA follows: TGTGCCAGCAGTTATCGGGAGATAAACTATGGCTACACCTTC. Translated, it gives CASSYREINYGYTF.

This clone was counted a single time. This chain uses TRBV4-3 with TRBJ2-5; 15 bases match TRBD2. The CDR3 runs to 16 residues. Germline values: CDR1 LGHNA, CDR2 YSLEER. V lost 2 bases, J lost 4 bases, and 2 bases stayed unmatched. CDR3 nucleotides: TGCGCCAGCAGCCAATGGACTAGCGGGGGGGCAGAGACCCAGTACTTC. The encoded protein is CASSQWTSGGAETQYF.

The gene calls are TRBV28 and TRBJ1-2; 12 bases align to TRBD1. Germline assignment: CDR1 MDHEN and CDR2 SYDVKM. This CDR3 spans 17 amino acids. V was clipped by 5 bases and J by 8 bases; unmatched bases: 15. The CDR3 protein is CASSPTGTGGDLLGYTF. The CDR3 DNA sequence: TGTGCCAGCAGTCCGACCGGGACAGGGGGCGACCTTTTGGGCTACACCTTC.

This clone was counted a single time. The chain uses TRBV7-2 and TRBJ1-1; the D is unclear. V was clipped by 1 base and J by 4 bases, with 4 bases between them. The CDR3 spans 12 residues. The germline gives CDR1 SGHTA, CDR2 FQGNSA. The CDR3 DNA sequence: TGTGCCAGCAGCTTAGTCTTCACTGAAGCTTTCTTT. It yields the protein CASSLVFTEAFF.

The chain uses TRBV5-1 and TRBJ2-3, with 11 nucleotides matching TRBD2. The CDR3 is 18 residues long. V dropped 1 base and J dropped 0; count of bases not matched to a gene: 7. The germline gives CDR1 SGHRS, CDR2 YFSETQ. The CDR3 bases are TGCGCCAGCAGCTTGACTAGCGGGGGTTCCCGTAGCACAGATACGCAGTATTTT. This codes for CASSLTSGGSRSTDTQYF.